This TCR beta chain came from a study of T cell responses to AZD1222 COVID-19 vaccine. Study-level information: Second-dose groups at about 4 or about 12 weeks were pooled.

As concerns this clone: Antigen unknown.

Sequencing was performed with immunoSEQ multiplex PCR; in TCRdb, only in-frame clones are kept and a portion is missing. The profile shows about 140,000 clones, 75% to 95% of them singletons. Broader study findings: When two AZD1222 doses had been given, Spike-specific TCR breadth and depth rose. Along spike, vaccine-associated CD4 TCRs were found throughout, with dominance at 160-218 and 743-854.

Trimming at V came to 5 bases and at J to 8 bases, leaving 10 bases not matched to a gene. The CDR3 is made up of 16 amino acids. The germline gives CDR1 SGHVS, CDR2 FQNEAQ. The source was peripheral blood, collected on day 0 of AZD1222 vaccination. The TCR was taken from an adult in good health. The chain carries TRBV7-8 and TRBJ2-1; 12 bases are a match to TRBD1. Written as DNA, the CDR3 is TGTGCCAGCAGCCCGGGGACAGGGGGCGCCGTCGATGAGCAGTTCTTC. This sequence encodes CASSPGTGGAVDEQFF.